The source of this TCR beta chain is a study of cytotoxic CD8 clonotypes in ibrutinib-treated CLL. Measured with immunoSEQ multiplex PCR; TCRdb has only the in-frame clones, and not every one. The repertoire holds about 270,000 clones, with 60% to 80% as singletons. The germline CDR1 and CDR2 sequences are DFQATT and SNEGSKA (reference sequence). V was clipped by 4 bases and J by 7 bases, with 5 bases between them. The CDR3 loop spans 10 amino acids. The TCR sequence derives from a human donor with chronic lymphocytic leukemia. The sample here was PBMCs, taken at disease progression, from a patient treated with ibrutinib. V gene TRBV20-1 combines with J gene TRBJ2-1; D gene uncertain. The CDR3: CSATGNEQFF. For the CDR3, the DNA is TGCAGTGCTACTGGGAATGAGCAGTTCTTC.